This T cell receptor beta chain was retrieved from a study of cytomegalovirus exposure and HLA in healthy donors. This CDR3 is 15 amino acids long. The germline V and J ends were trimmed by 8 bases and 0 bases, with 14 bases remaining between them. Germline loops: CDR1 ENHRY, CDR2 SYGVKD. TCRdb's copy holds only in-frame clones and misses some; the assay was immunoSEQ multiplex PCR. Among 68,000 or so clones listed, roughly 96% were seen once. The sequence was collected from a man younger than 35 in good health and CMV-seronegative. Sequencing was performed on PBMCs. V is TRBV10-3 and J is TRBJ1-5, with D tentatively TRBD1 (5 bases). This CDR3 is CAIGAGTHSNQPQHF. Here the CDR3 DNA reads TGTGCCATCGGGGCAGGCACCCATAGCAATCAGCCCCAGCATTTT.